This T cell receptor beta chain was documented in a study of cytomegalovirus exposure and HLA in healthy donors. Study summary: According to later analysis, the same platform produced the 130 or so validation and several hundred first-cohort repertoires. Study outcomes and limitations: Reports credit the classifier with highly specific, highly sensitive diagnosis of cytomegalovirus status.

This clone came up once. The antigen remains undetermined. V trimming: 4 bases; J trimming: 4 bases; junction bases outside the gene matches: 6. From germline, CDR1 is SGHRS and CDR2 YFSETQ. The CDR3 extends over 16 amino acids. Some clones are missing from TCRdb's copy, which holds only in-frame ones; the method was immunoSEQ multiplex PCR. The table has under 200,000 clones, roughly nine tenths seen once. The specimen sequenced was PBMCs. The chain couples TRBV5-1 to TRBJ2-6, with 9 positions matching TRBD1. The receptor comes from a woman aged 18-29 years in good health and CMV-seropositive. The CDR3 spells CASSPGTGSGANVLTF. The CDR3 DNA follows: TGCGCCAGCAGCCCCGGGACAGGGTCCGGGGCCAACGTCCTGACTTTC. The variable domain in full, with the rest retrieved from reference TRBV5-1 and TRBJ2-6, is KAGVTQTPRYLIKTRGQQVTLSCSPISGHRSVSWYQQTPGQGLQFLFEYFSETQRNKGNFPGRFSGRQFSNSRSEMNVSTLELGDSALYLCASSPGTGSGANVLTFGAGSRLTVL.